This T cell receptor (beta chain) was recorded in a study of response to subunit inactivated influenza vaccine. Overall study findings and caveats: T cells newly recruited by each seasonal influenza vaccination are few, the authors suggested.

The CDR3 consists of 17 residues. The V gene lost 0 bases and the J gene lost 4 bases, with 15 bases spanning the gap. Germline V gene sequence: CDR1 MNHEY, CDR2 SVGEGT. Each CDR3 protein is one row after TCRdb ran MiXCR on the RT-PCR reads. The sample lists more than 600,000 distinct CDR3 sequences; around 20% were seen once. Ten or more counts support this clonotype. The antigen remains undetermined. The sample here was PBMCs from blood, taken approximately 5 days after vaccination. The chain is built from TRBV6-2 or TRBV6-3 and TRBJ2-2; perhaps D is TRBD1 or TRBD2 (6 bases each). The sequence was collected from a middle-aged man who received an inactivated influenza vaccine. The CDR3 bases are TGTGCCAGCAGTTACTCCAAAGGGGGACTTTCCACCGGGGAGCTGTTTTTT. Residues: CASSYSKGGLSTGELFF.